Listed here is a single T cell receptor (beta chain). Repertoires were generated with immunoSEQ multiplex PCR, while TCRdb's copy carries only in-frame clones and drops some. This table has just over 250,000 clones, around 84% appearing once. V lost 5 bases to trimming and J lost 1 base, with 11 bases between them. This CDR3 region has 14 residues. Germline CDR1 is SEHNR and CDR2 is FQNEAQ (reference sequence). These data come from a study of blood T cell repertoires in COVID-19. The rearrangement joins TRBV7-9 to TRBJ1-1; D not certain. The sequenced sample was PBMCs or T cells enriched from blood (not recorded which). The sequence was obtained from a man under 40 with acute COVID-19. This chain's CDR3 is CASSTTNSNTEAFF. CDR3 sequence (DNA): TGTGCCAGCAGCACAACTAACTCGAACACTGAAGCTTTCTTT.